Below, 29 T cell receptor beta chains from the same sample are listed, as sequenced in a study of OX40 agonist ivuxolimab in advanced cancers. Sequencing was performed with immunoSEQ multiplex PCR; in TCRdb, only in-frame clones are kept and a portion is missing. The sample records more than 70,000 clones, 84% being singletons. The sequencing here drew on CD4+ or CD8+ T cells sorted from blood, taken in a trial of the OX40 agonist ivuxolimab. The source is an adult with an advanced solid tumor such as melanoma, head and neck, liver or kidney cancer.

V gene TRBV18 combines with J gene TRBJ2-1; D gene unclear. The CDR3 totals 13 residues. In germline, CDR1 is KGHSH, CDR2 LQKENI. Trimming took 6 bases from V and 5 from J, leaving 11 bases between them. The CDR3 region is CASSLRSDNEQFF. The CDR3 nucleotides are TGTGCCAGCTCCCTCAGGTCGGACAATGAGCAGTTCTTC.

The count of this clone is one. This chain joins TRBV18 and TRBJ2-3; 9 bases match TRBD2. Germline values: CDR1 KGHSH, CDR2 LQKENI. The CDR3 runs 17 residues. V lost 4 bases to trimming and J lost 8 bases; unmatched junction nucleotides: 16. This CDR3 is CASSRVSGSAVVGTQYF. Written as DNA, the CDR3 is TGTGCCAGCTCACGTGTTAGCGGGAGCGCCGTAGTCGGTACGCAGTATTTT.

The rearrangement uses TRBV6-5 and TRBJ2-7, with D perhaps TRBD1 (5 bases). Deletions cut 6 bases from V and 2 bases from J, with 11 bases between. CDR1 and CDR2 from the germline V gene are MNHEY and SVGAGI. The length of the CDR3 is 13 residues. This chain's CDR3 is CASRSTGAYEQYF. In nucleotides, the CDR3 is TGTGCCAGCAGGTCCACAGGCGCCTACGAGCAGTACTTC.

V is TRBV4-3 and J is TRBJ1-1; D uncertain. Germline values: CDR1 LGHNA, CDR2 YSLEER. Trimming took off 1 base at V and 0 bases at J, with 9 bases between the two ends. This CDR3 is built from 15 residues. The CDR3 loop reads CASSQGTQMNTEAFF. In DNA, the CDR3 is TGCGCCAGCAGCCAAGGAACACAGATGAACACTGAAGCTTTCTTT.

This clone was seen a handful of times. The V call is TRBV5-4, the J call TRBJ2-1; D unclear. The ends were cut back, 4 bases at V and 0 bases at J, with 11 bases in the middle. CDR1 and CDR2 (germline): SGHNT, YYREEE (reference sequence). This CDR3 region has 15 residues. The CDR3 DNA sequence: TGTGCCAGCAGCCCCTCTACGGGCTCCTACAATGAGCAGTTCTTC. Translation: CASSPSTGSYNEQFF.

This clone showed up just once. The chain couples TRBV11-3 to TRBJ2-1, with 9 bases matching TRBD2. This CDR3 has 17 residues. Trimming took 1 base from V and 5 from J; bases not matched to a gene: 9. Looked up from germline, CDR1 is SGHNT and CDR2 is YENEEA. This chain's CDR3 is CASSLGQAGGTHNEQFF. The CDR3 coding sequence is TGTGCCAGCAGCTTAGGACAAGCGGGAGGCACCCACAATGAGCAGTTCTTC.

The chain combines TRBV30 with TRBJ2-1; no definite D call. Per germline, CDR1 GTSNPN and CDR2 SVGIG (reference sequence). The CDR3 has 14 residues. Trimming cost V 2 bases and J 7 bases, with 15 bases left between them. CDR3 bases: TGTGCCTGGAGTAAGGTGGGTCTCGGGAATGAGCAGTTCTTC. It codes for CAWSKVGLGNEQFF.

The chain carries TRBV18 and TRBJ2-5; 7 nucleotides line up with TRBD1. With V trimmed by 2 bases and J by 2 bases, 8 bases remained unmatched. This CDR3 region has 16 residues. CDR1 KGHSH and CDR2 LQKENI come from the germline V gene. In DNA, the CDR3 is TGTGCCAGCTCACCAAAGGGGGCAGTTGGGCAAGAGACCCAGTACTTC. Residues: CASSPKGAVGQETQYF.

The V and J genes are TRBV12-5 and TRBJ2-3; the D gene is possibly TRBD1 (6 bases). V was pared by 0 bases and J by 3 bases, with 16 bases between. Germline-derived CDR1 and CDR2 are LGHNT and FRNRAP. This CDR3 is 17 amino acids long. CDR3 region: CASGLVVGLGATDTQYF. CDR3 DNA sequence: TGTGCTAGTGGTTTGGTGGTGGGTCTGGGGGCAACAGATACGCAGTATTTT.

The chain combines TRBV19 with TRBJ2-2; a possible D gene is TRBD2 (5 bases). CDR1 is LNHDA and CDR2 is SQIVND in the germline V gene (reference sequence). The CDR3 is made up of 13 amino acids. Trimming removed 3 bases from V and 5 bases from J, with 7 bases in between. In nucleotides, the CDR3 is TGTGCCAGTAGTATTGGCGGGACCGGGGAGCTGTTTTTT. Translated, it gives CASSIGGTGELFF.

As concerns this clone: The junction differs from germline at one of its ends, possibly a read error. The chain combines TRBV12-5 with TRBJ2-7; D uncertain. Germline CDR1 and CDR2: LGHNT and FRNRAP. The CDR3 is made up of 13 amino acids. DNA of the CDR3: TGTGCTAGTGGCTTGGGAACCTCCTACGAGCAGTACTTC. As protein: CASGLGTSYEQYF.

This sequence joins TRBV18 and TRBJ2-7; D remains ambiguous. The V and J ends lost 4 bases and 5 bases respectively, with 12 bases between them. In germline, CDR1 is KGHSH, CDR2 LQKENI. The CDR3 loop spans 13 amino acids. This chain's CDR3 is CASSLDLKNEQYF. CDR3 DNA: TGTGCCAGCTCACTGGACCTTAAGAACGAGCAGTACTTC.

V usage is TRBV7-8 and J usage is TRBJ2-7; D unresolved. Trimming cost V 5 bases and J 0 bases, with 11 bases left between them. This CDR3 contains 14 residues. Germline V gene sequence: CDR1 SGHVS, CDR2 FQNEAQ. CDR3 region: CASSPTYSSYEQYF. Here the CDR3 DNA reads TGTGCCAGCAGCCCCACTTACAGCTCCTACGAGCAGTACTTC.

The chain links TRBV30 to TRBJ1-1; D ambiguous. This CDR3 has 13 residues. V lost 3 bases and J lost 0, with 8 bases in between. Looked up from germline, CDR1 is GTSNPN and CDR2 is SVGIG (reference sequence). In DNA, the CDR3 is TGTGCCTGGAGCCGGACGGTGAACACTGAAGCTTTCTTT. Encoded protein: CAWSRTVNTEAFF.

The J gene is TRBJ2-7, the V gene TRBV28; a weak D match, TRBD1 (5 bases). The V and J ends lost 5 bases and 3 bases respectively, with 11 bases between them. CDR3 size: 13 residues. From germline, CDR1 is MDHEN and CDR2 SYDVKM. CDR3 nucleotides: TGTGCCAGCAGTCAACCACAGGACTACGAGCAGTACTTC. Its translation: CASSQPQDYEQYF.

This clone was seen a single time. CDR3 DNA: TGCAGCGTCGCCGGACAGGGGGGTACTGAAGCTTTCTTT. Its protein is CSVAGQGGTEAFF. The chain links TRBV29-1 to TRBJ1-1; 10 bases fit TRBD1. Per germline, CDR1 SQVTM and CDR2 ANQGSEA. CDR3 size: 13 residues. The J segment lost 5 bases and the V segment lost 6 bases, leaving 6 bases of the junction unmatched.

The V gene is TRBV7-6, the J gene TRBJ1-5, with D perhaps TRBD1 (5 bases). The V gene's germline CDR1 is SGHVS and CDR2 FNYEAQ. The CDR3 contains 15 residues. V lost 5 bases and J 0 bases, leaving 11 bases between the germline ends. The CDR3 DNA sequence: TGTGCCAGCAGCCGGGACGGGAATAGCAATCAGCCCCAGCATTTT. Its protein is CASSRDGNSNQPQHF.

V usage is TRBV2 and J usage is TRBJ2-7; D is perhaps TRBD2 (5 bases). Trimming pared 3 bases from V and 3 bases from J, leaving 6 bases between. The CDR3 loop spans 12 amino acids. In germline, CDR1 is SNHLY, CDR2 FYNNEI. The CDR3 DNA is TGTGCCAGCAGTGATACTAGCTACGAGCAGTACTTC. Its protein product is CASSDTSYEQYF. The full variable domain, rest sourced from reference TRBV2 and TRBJ2-7, is EPEVTQTPSHQVTQMGQEVILRCVPISNHLYFYWYRQILGQKVEFLVSFYNNEISEKSEIFDDQFSVERPDGSNFTLKIRSTKLEDSAMYFCASSDTSYEQYFGPGTRLTVT.

The chain recombines TRBV5-1 with TRBJ2-3; 8 nucleotides align to TRBD2. Trimming at V came to 2 bases and at J to 1 base, leaving 9 bases not matched to a gene. The germline V gene has CDR1 SGHRS and CDR2 YFSETQ. The CDR3 loop spans 17 amino acids. The DNA of the CDR3 is TGCGCCAGCAGCTTAACTTCCAGCGGGAGTGGCACAGATACGCAGTATTTT. Amino acids: CASSLTSSGSGTDTQYF.

This clone showed up just once. V and J are TRBV28 and TRBJ1-6; 7 bases are a match to TRBD1. The CDR3 runs to 16 residues. Germline trimming cut 7 bases from V and 8 bases from J; bases unmatched to any gene: 14. Germline loops: CDR1 MDHEN, CDR2 SYDVKM. CDR3 coding DNA: TGTGCCAGCAAAACGGGGGGCGGGACAGTATATTCACCCCTCCACTTT. Protein: CASKTGGGTVYSPLHF.

V usage is TRBV7-6 and J usage is TRBJ2-1; TRBD2 matches 8 bases. The CDR3 is made up of 17 amino acids. Germline loops: CDR1 SGHVS, CDR2 FNYEAQ. Unmatched junction bases numbered 20, after V lost 0 bases and J lost 16 bases. CDR3 region: CASSLAASSGDYSSLFF. CDR3 nucleotides: TGTGCCAGCAGCTTAGCAGCTAGTAGCGGGGATTACAGCAGTCTATTCTTC. The complete variable domain, with remaining parts taken from reference TRBV7-6 and TRBJ2-1, reads GAGVSQSPRYKVTKRGQDVALRCDPISGHVSLYWYRQALGQGPEFLTYFNYEAQQDKSGLPNDRFSAERPEGSISTLTIQRTEQRDSAMYRCASSLAASSGDYSSLFFGPGTRLTVL.

J is TRBJ1-1 and V is TRBV7-2; D unclear. V gave up 3 bases and J gave up 4 bases, with 9 bases separating them. The germline CDR1 and CDR2 sequences are SGHTA and FQGNSA. This CDR3 has 13 residues. CDR3 sequence (DNA): TGTGCCAGCAGCTTTAACGCGGGCACTGAAGCTTTCTTT. Its translation: CASSFNAGTEAFF.

This chain uses TRBV7-8 with TRBJ2-7; D unclear. From germline, CDR1 is SGHVS and CDR2 FQNEAQ. The CDR3 length is 15 residues. With 1 base removed from V and 6 bases from J, the gap between germline ends came to 16 bases. The CDR3 DNA reads as TGTGCCAGCAGCTTAGTGGGGATTTGGGATGGCGAGCAGTACTTC. Its protein is CASSLVGIWDGEQYF.

The chain combines TRBV19 with TRBJ1-4; tentatively, D is TRBD1 (5 bases). Germline-derived CDR1 and CDR2 are LNHDA and SQIVND (reference sequence). Trimming shortened V by 3 bases and J by 6 bases, and 14 bases separated the two germline ends. CDR3 length: 15 amino acids. The CDR3 DNA reads TGTGCCAGTAGTATTCTGAGAACGGGGGATGAAAAACTGTTTTTT. Its translation is CASSILRTGDEKLFF.

This chain links TRBV10-2 with TRBJ2-7; the D is unclear. CDR1 is WSHSY and CDR2 is SAAADI in the germline V gene. CDR3 length: 13 amino acids. V lost 4 bases, J lost 3 bases, and 10 bases lay in between. The CDR3 DNA follows: TGCGCCAGCAGTGTAGGAGTTAGCTACGAGCAGTACTTC. It codes for CASSVGVSYEQYF.

Only one count was recorded for this clone. The V and J genes are TRBV6-1 and TRBJ2-1; 7 nucleotides agree with TRBD1. The CDR3 sequence is 16 residues long. Per the germline V gene, CDR1 is MNHNS and CDR2 is SASEGT. J gave up 0 bases and V 3 bases, and 5 bases lay outside the gene matches. The CDR3 is CASSDWTGRSYNEQFF. In DNA form, the CDR3 reads TGTGCCAGCAGTGACTGGACAGGCCGCTCCTACAATGAGCAGTTCTTC.

This chain connects TRBV6-1 to TRBJ2-2, with D unclear. CDR3 length: 14 amino acids. Germline V gene lookup returns CDR1 MNHNS and CDR2 SASEGT. V was pared by 9 bases and J by 2 bases, with 13 bases between. CDR3 DNA: TGTGCCAGTGGGGTTCGGTTAAACACCGGGGAGCTGTTTTTT. This sequence encodes CASGVRLNTGELFF.

The CDR3 DNA is TGTGCCAGCAGCTTAATGGAGGTTGAGCAGTTCTTC. This gives the protein CASSLMEVEQFF. J is TRBJ2-1 and V is TRBV7-9; D may be TRBD2 (5 bases). V was trimmed by 2 bases and J by 9 bases, leaving 8 bases between them. The CDR3 runs 12 residues. The germline V gene has CDR1 SEHNR and CDR2 FQNEAQ (reference sequence).

The sample holds one count of this clone. The J gene is TRBJ2-1, the V gene TRBV7-2; D possibly corresponds to TRBD2 (6 bases). V shed 5 bases and J shed 6 bases, with 20 bases lying between them. The length of the CDR3 is 16 residues. Germline loops: CDR1 SGHTA, CDR2 FQGNSA. The CDR3 sequence: CASSPFGAGLTNEQFF. CDR3 DNA sequence: TGTGCCAGCAGCCCTTTTGGGGCGGGGCTGACCAATGAGCAGTTCTTC.